This T cell receptor beta chain was obtained from a study of shared clonotypes between healthy human individuals. Measured with immunoSEQ multiplex PCR; TCRdb has only the in-frame clones, and not every one. The sample yields millions of clones, roughly 94% seen once. The V gene's germline CDR1 is MNHNS and CDR2 SASEGT. The CDR3 runs 10 residues. V was shortened by 8 bases and J by 11 bases, with 10 bases between the two germline ends. The V gene is TRBV6-1, the J gene TRBJ1-5; no clear D gene. Sequencing was carried out using naive CD4+ T cells sorted from blood. Indicated subset: CD45RA+ positively selected. This sequence originates from a man aged 18-30 years in good health. This CDR3 is CASPLSAQHF. CDR3 coding DNA: TGTGCCAGCCCCCTATCGGCCCAGCATTTT.